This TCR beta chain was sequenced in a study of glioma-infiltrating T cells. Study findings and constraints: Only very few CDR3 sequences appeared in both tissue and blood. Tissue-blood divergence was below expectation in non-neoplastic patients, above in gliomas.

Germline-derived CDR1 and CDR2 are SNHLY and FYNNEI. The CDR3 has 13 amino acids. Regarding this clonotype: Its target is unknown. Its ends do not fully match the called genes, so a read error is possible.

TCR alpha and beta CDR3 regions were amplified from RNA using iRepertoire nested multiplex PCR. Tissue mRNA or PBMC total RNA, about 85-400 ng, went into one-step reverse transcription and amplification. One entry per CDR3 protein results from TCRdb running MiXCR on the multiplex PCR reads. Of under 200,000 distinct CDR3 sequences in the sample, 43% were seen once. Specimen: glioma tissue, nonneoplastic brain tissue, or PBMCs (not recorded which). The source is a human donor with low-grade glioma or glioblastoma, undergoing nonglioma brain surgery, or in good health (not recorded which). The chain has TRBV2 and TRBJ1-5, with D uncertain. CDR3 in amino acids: CASIIREDHPQHF. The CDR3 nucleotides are TGTGCCAGCATTATCCGGGAGGATCATCCCCAGCATTTT.